The 29 T cell receptor beta chains presented below share a single source sample, sequenced in a study of beta chain features in type 1 diabetes. Study conclusions and caveats: There was a moderate but significant shortening of TCRB CDR3s in all four CD4+ subsets of Type 1 diabetes patients.

These receptors are not linked to any known antigen. Sequencing targeted expressed TCRB transcripts, as all isolated RNA had been reverse transcribed. The protocol was immunoSEQ multiplex PCR, while the TCRdb copy is restricted to in-frame clones and leaves out a portion. The data hold approximately 44,000 clones, with approximately 72% observed a single time. Source material: Tregs from blood. These receptor sequences come from a woman younger than 35 with type 1 diabetes.

This rearrangement joins TRBV29-1 to TRBJ1-4; 9 bases map to TRBD1. Germline V gene data show CDR1 as SQVTM and CDR2 as ANQGSEA. This CDR3 spans 13 amino acids. V lost 7 bases, J lost 5 bases, and 5 bases stayed unmatched. The CDR3 DNA sequence: TGCAGCGCCCGGGACAGGGCAAATGAAAAACTGTTTTTT. Translation gives CSARDRANEKLFF.

The chain combines TRBV6-6 with TRBJ2-1, with 14 bases that match TRBD2. This CDR3 has 15 amino acids. Germline V lookup: CDR1 MNHNY, CDR2 SVGAGI (reference sequence). Trimming at V came to 0 bases and at J to 9 bases, leaving 1 base not matched to a gene. The CDR3 loop is CASSYSGLAGVEQFF. DNA of the CDR3: TGTGCCAGCAGTTACTCGGGACTAGCGGGGGTTGAGCAGTTCTTC.

The sample holds a few counts of this clone. The CDR3 is CASSYGLALPYEQYF. The CDR3 DNA reads as TGTGCCAGCAGTTATGGTCTAGCGCTCCCCTACGAGCAGTACTTC. The rearrangement uses TRBV6-7 and TRBJ2-7, with D possibly being TRBD2 (6 bases). TRBV6-7 has ORF status, its function being uncertain. The CDR3 loop spans 15 amino acids. Trimming took 3 bases from V and 2 from J, leaving 14 bases between them.

The chain recombines TRBV7-9 with TRBJ2-7; maybe TRBD1 (5 bases). Trimming pared 1 base from V and 1 base from J, leaving 8 bases between. This CDR3 is built from 14 residues. Germline assignment: CDR1 SEHNR and CDR2 FQNEAQ (reference sequence). The CDR3 DNA sequence: TGTGCCAGCAGCTTAGGGGCAGGGTCCTACGAGCAGTACTTC. Its translation: CASSLGAGSYEQYF.

This chain joins TRBV9 and TRBJ1-4; TRBD1 matches 8 bases. Germline V gene data show CDR1 as SGDLS and CDR2 as YYNGEE. The CDR3 sequence is 15 residues long. Trimming at V came to 6 bases and at J to 6 bases, leaving 10 bases not matched to a gene. In nucleotides, the CDR3 is TGTGCCAGCACCCCCACAGGGGGAGGGTATGAAAAACTGTTTTTT. Encoded protein: CASTPTGGGYEKLFF.

The CDR3 is CASTDRTNTGELFF. In DNA form, the CDR3 reads TGCGCCAGCACCGACAGGACCAACACCGGGGAGCTGTTTTTT. This chain uses TRBV5-1 with TRBJ2-2, with D possibly being TRBD1 (6 bases). CDR1 SGHRS and CDR2 YFSETQ come from the germline V gene. Trimming cost V 6 bases and J 2 bases, with 11 bases left between them. This CDR3 is built from 14 residues.

The gene calls are TRBV7-8 and TRBJ2-3; D perhaps matches TRBD2 (5 bases). The V and J ends lost 1 base and 1 base respectively, with 6 bases between them. The CDR3 spans 14 residues. Germline values: CDR1 SGHVS, CDR2 FQNEAQ. This chain's CDR3 is CASSLVGGTDTQYF. CDR3 DNA: TGTGCCAGCAGCTTAGTCGGGGGCACAGATACGCAGTATTTT.

This clone was observed a few times. J is TRBJ2-1 and V is TRBV4-2; D perhaps matches TRBD2 (5 bases). V lost 3 bases to trimming and J lost 5 bases, with 17 bases between them. The CDR3 consists of 16 residues. Germline CDR1 and CDR2: LGHNA and YNFKEQ. CDR3 coding DNA: TGTGCCAGCAGCCACGCCACCGGGGTAAGGAACAATGAGCAGTTCTTC. Protein product: CASSHATGVRNNEQFF.

This clone was observed once. V usage is TRBV5-1 and J usage is TRBJ1-2, with no clear D. The germline gives CDR1 SGHRS, CDR2 YFSETQ. This CDR3 has 12 amino acids. Between the trimmed V and J ends, which lost 2 bases and 8 bases, there was a span of 10 bases. In DNA, the CDR3 is TGCGCCAGCAGCTTACCGGGGAGCGGCTACACCTTC. This sequence encodes CASSLPGSGYTF.

The J gene is TRBJ2-7, the V gene TRBV5-1, with 7 nucleotides matching TRBD1. Germline lookup yields CDR1 SGHRS and CDR2 YFSETQ. The CDR3 runs 14 residues. With 4 bases clipped from V and 2 bases from J, the junction kept 6 bases outside the gene matches. The CDR3 sequence: CASSQGQPTYEQYF. DNA for the CDR3: TGCGCCAGCAGCCAGGGACAGCCGACCTACGAGCAGTACTTC.

This clone was seen more than once but under ten times. V usage is TRBV7-9 and J usage is TRBJ1-5, with no clear D. The germline V gene encodes CDR1 SEHNR and CDR2 FQNEAQ (reference sequence). The CDR3 covers 14 residues. V was clipped by 5 bases and J by 0 bases, with 8 bases between them. In nucleotides, the CDR3 is TGTGCCAGCAGCATAGACGGTAGCAATCAGCCCCAGCATTTT. Translation: CASSIDGSNQPQHF.

A few counts support this clone. The V and J genes are TRBV5-1 and TRBJ1-2, with 7 bases matching TRBD1. The CDR3 runs 18 residues. Germline CDR1 and CDR2: SGHRS and YFSETQ. V gave up 0 bases and J gave up 5 bases; unmatched junction bases: 16. CDR3: CASSLARQGKLSTYGYTF. For the CDR3, the DNA is TGCGCCAGCAGCTTGGCCCGACAGGGTAAATTATCGACGTATGGCTACACCTTC.

The chain is built from TRBV5-1 and TRBJ2-1; 12 bases are a match to TRBD2. Germline V CDR1 and CDR2: SGHRS, YFSETQ. V gave up 1 base and J gave up 8 bases; unmatched junction bases: 4. This CDR3 region has 15 residues. The CDR3 sequence is CASSLQLAGGDEQFF. CDR3 coding DNA: TGCGCCAGCAGCTTGCAACTAGCGGGAGGCGATGAGCAGTTCTTC.

J is TRBJ2-7 and V is TRBV4-2, with 9 nucleotides matching TRBD1. V trimming: 3 bases; J trimming: 2 bases; junction bases outside the gene matches: 8. Germline lookup yields CDR1 LGHNA and CDR2 YNFKEQ. This CDR3 has 16 amino acids. The chain's CDR3 is CASSHPGTGSPYEQYF. In DNA form, the CDR3 reads TGTGCCAGCAGCCATCCCGGGACAGGGTCGCCCTACGAGCAGTACTTC.

V is TRBV11-2 and J is TRBJ2-5, with 9 positions matching TRBD2. From germline, CDR1 is SGHAT and CDR2 FQNNGV. CDR3 length: 16 residues. V lost 4 bases, J lost 1 base, and 7 bases stayed unmatched. CDR3 protein: CASSSLSSGTQETQYF. CDR3 sequence (DNA): TGTGCCAGCAGCTCCCTTTCTAGCGGGACCCAAGAGACCCAGTACTTC.

V gene TRBV6-4 combines with J gene TRBJ2-1; D not certain. V was cut by 4 bases and J by 2 bases, with 12 bases left in between. The CDR3 runs to 15 residues. The germline CDR1 and CDR2 sequences are MRHNA and SNTAGT. The DNA of the CDR3 is TGTGCCAGCAGTGTAACTTACGCTCCCTACAATGAGCAGTTCTTC. This codes for CASSVTYAPYNEQFF.

The V gene is TRBV5-6, the J gene TRBJ2-3, with 13 positions matching TRBD2. The V gene end was trimmed by 0 bases and the J gene end by 1 base; junction bases not matched to a gene: 5. Germline CDR1 and CDR2: SGHDT and YYEEEE. The length of the CDR3 is 18 residues. As DNA, the CDR3 is TGTGCCAGCAGCTTGGGGGTCGGACTAGCGGGGGGCACAGATACGCAGTATTTT. Translation: CASSLGVGLAGGTDTQYF.

CDR3 in amino acids: CASSTGTGINSPLHF. In DNA form, the CDR3 reads TGTGCCAGCAGCACTGGGACAGGGATCAATTCACCCCTCCACTTT. The chain is built from TRBV11-2 and TRBJ1-6; 9 bases are a match to TRBD1. Germline V gives CDR1 SGHAT, CDR2 FQNNGV. This CDR3 is 15 amino acids long. Trimming removed 5 bases from V and 7 bases from J; junction bases left unmatched: 6.

The chain has TRBV29-1 and TRBJ2-1; D gene uncertain. The V and J ends lost 8 bases and 0 bases respectively, with 20 bases between them. The CDR3 has 16 amino acids. Germline lookup yields CDR1 SQVTM and CDR2 ANQGSEA. In DNA, the CDR3 is TGCAGCTCCCTGGTCCCGCCTCCGAGCTCCTACAATGAGCAGTTCTTC. Translated, it gives CSSLVPPPSSYNEQFF.

There are a few counts of this clone. V gene TRBV28 combines with J gene TRBJ2-3, with TRBD2 as a possible D gene (6 bases). Trimming cost V 6 bases and J 11 bases, with 21 bases left between them. Germline CDR1 is MDHEN and CDR2 is SYDVKM. The CDR3 covers 14 residues. CDR3 DNA: TGTGCCAGCAGCCCATTTCGGGGAGGAAGTGGGCAGTATTTT. It encodes CASSPFRGGSGQYF.

There are a few counts of this clone. V is TRBV30 and J is TRBJ1-2; D may be TRBD1 (6 bases). CDR3 size: 13 residues. Trimming removed 2 bases at V and 6 bases at J, with 13 bases between. CDR1 is GTSNPN, CDR2 SVGIG, per germline (reference sequence). The CDR3 DNA reads TGTGCCTGGAGTCCGTCAGGGGTACATGGCTACACCTTC. It specifies CAWSPSGVHGYTF.

This clone was observed a single time. The chain has TRBV18 and TRBJ2-3; 7 bases match TRBD1. Germline trimming cut 3 bases from V and 2 bases from J; bases unmatched to any gene: 2. This CDR3 has 14 residues. Germline loops: CDR1 KGHSH, CDR2 LQKENI. This chain's CDR3 is CASSPTGTTDTQYF. CDR3 nucleotide sequence: TGTGCCAGCTCACCGACAGGGACCACAGATACGCAGTATTTT.

This clone was detected only a few times. Sequence at one end of the junction differs from germline and may be a read error. This chain connects TRBV7-2 to TRBJ2-5; 11 bases are a match to TRBD2. Germline values: CDR1 SGHTA, CDR2 FQGNSA. The CDR3 covers 14 residues. CDR3 amino acids: CASSVAGGPGTQYF. The DNA for the CDR3 is TGTGCCAGCAGCGTAGCGGGAGGGCCGGGGACCCAGTACTTC.

The J gene is TRBJ2-1, the V gene TRBV5-4, with 9 nucleotides matching TRBD2. Germline CDR1 is SGHNT and CDR2 is YYREEE (reference sequence). Trimming took 0 bases from V and 1 from J; bases not matched to a gene: 2. This CDR3 contains 16 residues. DNA of the CDR3: TGTGCCAGCAGCTTGGCGGCGGGAGGGTCCTACAATGAGCAGTTCTTC. Protein sequence: CASSLAAGGSYNEQFF.

The chain carries TRBV12-5 and TRBJ2-5; 9 bases map to TRBD1. This CDR3 has 15 amino acids. From germline, CDR1 is LGHNT and CDR2 FRNRAP. Trimming at V came to 4 bases and at J to 5 bases, leaving 8 bases not matched to a gene. The DNA of the CDR3 is TGTGCTAGTGGTTCCGGGACAGGGTTCGGTGAGACCCAGTACTTC. Protein sequence: CASGSGTGFGETQYF.

The chain employs TRBV7-9 and TRBJ2-5; weak D call: TRBD1 (6 bases). The J call is in doubt because the DNA end fits TRBJ2-7 better. This CDR3 has 13 amino acids. Germline V CDR1 and CDR2: SEHNR, FQNEAQ (reference sequence). The chain's CDR3 is CASRTGQIYEQYF. CDR3 in DNA: TGTGCCAGCAGGACCGGACAGATCTACGAGCAGTACTTC.

The V call is TRBV10-2, the J call TRBJ2-2; 9 bases line up with TRBD1. The CDR3 extends over 15 amino acids. The V gene's germline CDR1 is WSHSY and CDR2 SAAADI. After removal of 6 bases from V and 4 bases from J, the junction contained 6 bases not matched to a gene. The chain's CDR3 is CASRDGQGSTGELFF. In DNA, the CDR3 is TGCGCCAGCAGGGATGGACAGGGGTCCACCGGGGAGCTGTTTTTT.

A single count supports this clone. The J gene is TRBJ2-5, the V gene TRBV6-5, with D hard to call. The better agreement between TRBJ2-7 and the DNA end casts doubt on the J call. Germline V gives CDR1 MNHEY, CDR2 SVGAGI. The CDR3 covers 11 residues. The CDR3 reads CASSYSSEQYF. The CDR3 bases are TGTGCCAGCAGTTACTCGTCCGAGCAGTACTTC.

As DNA, the CDR3 is TGTGCCAGCAGCTTGGGACAGGGTTATGGCTACACCTTC. Translation gives CASSLGQGYGYTF. This chain uses TRBV7-2 with TRBJ1-2, with 9 bases matching TRBD1. Germline V CDR1 and CDR2: SGHTA, FQGNSA. Losses at the gene ends were 3 bases for V and 5 bases for J; bases not matched to a gene: 1. The CDR3 consists of 13 residues.